This T cell receptor beta chain was recorded in a study of vaccination and CD4 T cells after COVID-19. Treatment in this sample: roughly nine-day PBMC culture with coronavirus spike peptide pools or control peptides (ViraFEST assay). Oncomine TCR Beta short-read sequencing was applied to DNA from cultured CD4+ T cells. DNA came from CD4+ T cells after culture. TCRdb itself ran the PCR reads through MiXCR, one entry per CDR3 protein. The sample comprises around 16,000 distinct CDR3 sequences, roughly four fifths of which are singletons, and more than 7.5% rests with the top ten. This clonotype appeared once. Antigen unknown. Losses at the gene ends were 2 bases for V and 6 bases for J; bases not matched to a gene: 5. The CDR3 runs to 16 residues. Per the germline V gene, CDR1 is MNHNS and CDR2 is SASEGT.

The clonotype was recovered from a human donor who received a COVID-19 vaccine. The specimen comprised CD4+ T cells from blood, cultured in vitro, sampled after SARS-CoV-2 vaccination. This chain joins TRBV6-1 and TRBJ1-6, with 9 bases lining up with TRBD1. The CDR3 DNA follows: TGTGCCAGCAGTGAAAATGTGGGACAGGGTAATTCACCCCTCCACTTT. Amino acids: CASSENVGQGNSPLHF.